This T cell receptor beta chain was recovered during a study of blood T cell repertoires in COVID-19. Assay used: immunoSEQ multiplex PCR; TCRdb lists only in-frame clones, some missing. The sample lists 200,000 to 250,000 clones, roughly 89% seen once, with approximately 6.8% in the top ten. Across 24 US areas, participants ranged in age from about 18 to 100 years. Clinical history as reported by participants underpinned cohort assignment. J gave up 0 bases and V 1 base, and 7 bases lay outside the gene matches. Germline CDR1 and CDR2: SGHNT and YENEEA. The CDR3 covers 19 residues. The sample comprised PBMCs or T cells enriched from blood (not recorded which). The origin of this receptor is a woman between 40 and 55 years old who had recovered from COVID-19. The chain is built from TRBV11-3 and TRBJ2-3; 13 positions agree with TRBD2. CDR3 coding DNA: TGTGCCAGCAGCTTAGGCCGGACTAGCGGGAGTTTGAGCACAGATACGCAGTATTTT. This gives the protein CASSLGRTSGSLSTDTQYF.